This T cell receptor beta chain is from a study of blood T cell repertoires in COVID-19. Overall study context: The United States, Italy and Spain supplied acute and convalescent COVID-19 samples. Nucleic acid was either cDNA or gDNA, and it came from T cells, B-cell-depleted T cells, or PBMCs.

V dropped 6 bases and J dropped 4; count of bases not matched to a gene: 6. There are 14 residues in the CDR3. CDR1 is MNHEY and CDR2 is SVGAGI in the germline V gene. How the authors handled the data: Estimation of nucleated cell counts relied on the amplification of reference gene primers. Sequencing used immunoSEQ multiplex PCR; TCRdb keeps in-frame clones, though not all of them. D and trimming come from the DNA, and the V and J calls and clone size come from that table. Among roughly 180,000 clones listed, approximately 85% were seen once. The J gene is TRBJ1-1, the V gene TRBV6-5; TRBD1 aligns across 9 bases. The sequenced material came from peripheral blood. The TCR comes from a woman aged 60-70 years with acute or convalescent COVID-19. CDR3 region: CASSHGQGLTEAFF. CDR3 nucleotides: TGTGCCAGCAGCCACGGACAGGGGCTCACTGAAGCTTTCTTT.